A single sample is the source of the 27 T cell receptor beta chains below, sequenced in a study of blood T cell repertoires in COVID-19 (dated by TCRdb to 2018 to 2020). Libraries were built with the immunoSEQ multiplex PCR assay. TCRdb carries this immuneACCESS record with in-frame sequences only. Its versions omit some clonotypes, under half of them owing to an unresolved V gene in the studies checked, with the rest unexplained. The sample profile shows around 400,000 clones; 70% to 90% of them were found once. The ten top clones hold 1.4% of the sample. Sequencing was done on a sample of PBMCs or T cells enriched from blood (not recorded which). These receptors were collected from a woman between 18 and 30 years old who had been exposed to COVID-19.

The V and J genes are TRBV4-2 and TRBJ2-5; 8 positions agree with TRBD2. The CDR3 runs 15 residues. The ends lost 2 bases at V and 4 bases at J; junction bases unmatched: 6. Germline CDR1 and CDR2: LGHNA and YNFKEQ. CDR3 DNA: TGTGCCAGCAGCCAACAAGGGGCGGGAGGAGAGACCCAGTACTTC. Its translation: CASSQQGAGGETQYF.

J is TRBJ1-4 and V is TRBV21-1; the table's D call of TRBD1 was not tested on the DNA. TRBV21-1 has pseudogene status. CDR3 length equals 13 residues. The CDR3 bases are TGTGCCAGCAGGAGGGGGCAACGTGAAAAACTGTTTTTT. It is translated as CASRRGQREKLFF.

The J gene is TRBJ2-5, the V gene TRBV28; 8 nucleotides agree with TRBD1. This CDR3 region has 13 residues. Germline V gene sequence: CDR1 MDHEN, CDR2 SYDVKM. Unmatched junction bases numbered 5, after V lost 7 bases and J lost 4 bases. The DNA for the CDR3 is TGTGCCAGCAAACGGACAGGGTTAGAGACCCAGTACTTC. It translates to CASKRTGLETQYF.

This clone was recorded once. This sequence joins TRBV6-5 and TRBJ2-1, with 9 bases aligning to TRBD2. The germline V gene has CDR1 MNHEY and CDR2 SVGAGI. J gave up 4 bases and V 7 bases, and 5 bases lay outside the gene matches. There are 14 residues in the CDR3. Here the CDR3 reads CASTGRGGYNEQFF. CDR3 sequence (DNA): TGTGCCAGCACGGGGCGGGGGGGTTACAATGAGCAGTTCTTC.

The J gene is TRBJ1-2, the V gene TRBV5-1; no firm D call. Germline values: CDR1 SGHRS, CDR2 YFSETQ. This CDR3 contains 14 residues. Trimming removed 0 bases at V and 7 bases at J, with 13 bases between. CDR3 DNA: TGCGCCAGCAGCTTGGGCACGCTTACTGGTGGCTACACCTTC. This translates into CASSLGTLTGGYTF.

The chain carries TRBV10-2 and TRBJ1-2; D not resolved. Trimming took 6 bases from V and 0 from J, leaving 8 bases between them. Germline V gene sequence: CDR1 WSHSY, CDR2 SAAADI. The CDR3 is 13 residues long. The CDR3 reads CASSPGTNYGYTF. CDR3 sequence (DNA): TGCGCCAGCAGCCCCGGGACTAACTATGGCTACACCTTC.

The chain uses TRBV5-4 and TRBJ2-5, with D possibly matching TRBD1 (5 bases). The CDR3 consists of 15 residues. The germline V gene has CDR1 SGHNT and CDR2 YYREEE (reference sequence). Trimming took off 2 bases at V and 1 base at J, with 12 bases between the two ends. The CDR3 here is CASSFPDSPQETQYF. The CDR3, as DNA: TGTGCCAGCAGCTTCCCCGACAGTCCCCAAGAGACCCAGTACTTC. The whole variable domain, filled in from reference TRBV5-4 and TRBJ2-5, reads ETGVTQSPTHLIKTRGQQVTLRCSSQSGHNTVSWYQQALGQGPQFIFQYYREEENGRGNFPPRFSGLQFPNYSSELNVNALELDDSALYLCASSFPDSPQETQYFGPGTRLLVL.

This clone was recorded only once. The V and J genes are TRBV30 and TRBJ2-5, with TRBD2 identical over 10 bases. Germline CDR1 reads GTSNPN; CDR2 reads SVGIG (reference sequence). With V trimmed by 8 bases and J by 1 base, 7 bases remained unmatched. This CDR3 has 14 amino acids. The CDR3 nucleotides read TGTGCCGGCTCTAGCGGGGGATCCCAAGAGACCCAGTACTTC. It yields the protein CAGSSGGSQETQYF.

The chain joins TRBV9 to TRBJ2-1, with 7 positions matching TRBD2. This CDR3 spans 15 amino acids. Germline V gene lookup returns CDR1 SGDLS and CDR2 YYNGEE. Trimming took 0 bases from V and 5 from J; bases not matched to a gene: 5. This chain's CDR3 is CASSVVPSGDNEQFF. CDR3 coding DNA: TGTGCCAGCAGCGTAGTTCCTAGCGGAGACAATGAGCAGTTCTTC.

The rearrangement links TRBV6-1 to TRBJ2-2, with a possible D match to TRBD1 (5 bases). Germline V gives CDR1 MNHNS, CDR2 SASEGT. This CDR3 is built from 16 residues. The germline V and J ends were trimmed by 4 bases and 6 bases, with 18 bases remaining between them. As DNA, the CDR3 is TGTGCCAGCAGTGTCCGGACACCCTCCGTACCCGGGGAGCTGTTTTTT. Its protein is CASSVRTPSVPGELFF.

The rearrangement links TRBV2 to TRBJ2-1, with D unclear. Germline values: CDR1 SNHLY, CDR2 FYNNEI. Trimming removed 6 bases at V and 3 bases at J, with 9 bases between. The CDR3 has 13 residues. The DNA for the CDR3 is TGTGCCAGCAGCCCAGGTTACTACAATGAGCAGTTCTTC. This codes for CASSPGYYNEQFF.

The chain couples TRBV7-2 to TRBJ2-1; possible D gene TRBD1, 5 bases. CDR1 is SGHTA and CDR2 is FQGNSA in the germline V gene. V shed 5 bases and J shed 6 bases, with 23 bases lying between them. There are 17 residues in the CDR3. The CDR3 region has the DNA TGTGCCAGCAGCGCCGGAATAGGGGTCTCCAACCTCAATGAGCAGTTCTTC. Translation gives CASSAGIGVSNLNEQFF. Filled out from reference TRBV7-2 and TRBJ2-1, the complete variable domain reads GAGVSQSPSNKVTEKGKDVELRCDPISGHTALYWYRQSLGQGLEFLIYFQGNSAPDKSGLPSDRFSAERTGGSVSTLTIQRTQQEDSAVYLCASSAGIGVSNLNEQFFGPGTRLTVL.

The rearrangement links TRBV2 to TRBJ2-1; D possibly corresponds to TRBD1 (5 bases). The length of the CDR3 is 12 residues. V was clipped by 8 bases and J by 7 bases, with 12 bases between them. Germline V CDR1 and CDR2: SNHLY, FYNNEI. The CDR3 sequence is CASLQEKNEQFF. The CDR3 DNA follows: TGTGCCAGCCTACAGGAGAAGAATGAGCAGTTCTTC.

J is TRBJ2-5 and V is TRBV29-1; 8 nucleotides match TRBD2. There are 15 residues in the CDR3. The V segment lost 5 bases and the J segment 5 bases; nucleotides outside the gene matches: 13. Germline V gives CDR1 SQVTM, CDR2 ANQGSEA. The CDR3 DNA reads TGCAGCGTTCGTCGGGAGGGGGGCCCCTTGGAGACCCAGTACTTC. The encoded protein is CSVRREGGPLETQYF. Together with reference TRBV29-1 and TRBJ2-5, the CDR3 gives the full variable domain: SAVISQKPSRDICQRGTSLTIQCQVDSQVTMMFWYRQQPGQSLTLIATANQGSEATYESGFVIDKFPISRPNLTFSTLTVSNMSPEDSSIYLCSVRREGGPLETQYFGPGTRLLVL.

J is TRBJ1-2 and V is TRBV19; 7 bases fit TRBD1. V was pared by 4 bases and J by 0 bases, with 8 bases of the junction left unmatched. Germline values: CDR1 LNHDA, CDR2 SQIVND (reference sequence). The CDR3 totals 16 residues. CDR3 in DNA: TGTGCCAGTAGTAGTATACAGGGGACCACTAACTATGGCTACACCTTC. It yields the protein CASSSIQGTTNYGYTF.

The chain carries TRBV5-6 and TRBJ1-6; a possible D gene is TRBD1 (5 bases). Germline V gene data show CDR1 as SGHDT and CDR2 as YYEEEE. Between the trimmed V and J ends, which lost 6 bases and 9 bases, there was a span of 19 bases. The CDR3 loop spans 15 amino acids. The CDR3 protein is CASTLRADLFSPLHF. CDR3 in DNA: TGTGCCAGCACCCTCAGGGCCGACCTATTTTCACCCCTCCACTTT.

Worth noting for this clone: The sample has other DNA sequences that encode this CDR3 too. The gene calls are TRBV28 and TRBJ1-5; D not resolved. The CDR3 is made up of 13 amino acids. CDR1 is MDHEN and CDR2 is SYDVKM in the germline V gene. V lost 3 bases to trimming and J lost 4 bases, with 7 bases between them. The CDR3 loop reads CASSFSGNQPQHF. CDR3 coding DNA: TGTGCCAGCAGTTTCTCGGGGAATCAGCCCCAGCATTTT. Complete variable domain (other parts from reference TRBV28 and TRBJ1-5): DVKVTQSSRYLVKRTGEKVFLECVQDMDHENMFWYRQDPGLGLRLIYFSYDVKMKEKGDIPEGYSVSREKKERFSLILESASTNQTSMYLCASSFSGNQPQHFGDGTRLSIL.

CDR3 loop: CASSRMASGTYNEQFF. CDR3 coding DNA: TGCGCCAGCAGTCGAATGGCTAGCGGGACTTACAATGAGCAGTTCTTC. The chain carries TRBV23-1 and TRBJ2-1; 9 nucleotides line up with TRBD2. TRBV23-1 is reported as an ORF; its role is uncertain. J lost 4 bases, V lost 4 bases, and 8 bases had no gene match. The CDR3 covers 16 residues.

This chain connects TRBV4-3 to TRBJ1-2; D perhaps matches TRBD1 (6 bases). Germline CDR1 LGHNA, CDR2 YSLEER. CDR3 length: 13 residues. With 0 bases removed from V and 4 bases from J, the gap between germline ends came to 6 bases. CDR3 residues: CASSQDRGYGYTF. As DNA, the CDR3 is TGCGCCAGCAGCCAAGACAGGGGCTATGGCTACACCTTC.

V gene TRBV7-8 combines with J gene TRBJ1-5, with D perhaps TRBD1 (5 bases). This CDR3 is built from 14 residues. V lost 5 bases to trimming and J lost 7 bases, with 15 bases between them. CDR1 is SGHVS and CDR2 is FQNEAQ in the germline V gene. CDR3 residues: CASSPHREGQPQHF. CDR3 bases: TGTGCCAGCAGCCCTCACCGGGAGGGGCAGCCCCAGCATTTT.

The V gene is TRBV7-6, the J gene TRBJ1-3; 7 nucleotides align to TRBD1. The CDR3 extends over 15 amino acids. V trimming: 6 bases; J trimming: 4 bases; junction bases outside the gene matches: 9. The germline gives CDR1 SGHVS, CDR2 FNYEAQ. The CDR3 loop reads CASSIGDSLGNTIYF. CDR3 coding DNA: TGTGCCAGCAGTATCGGGGACAGCCTAGGAAACACCATATATTTT.

This chain uses TRBV5-4 with TRBJ2-2; D is possibly TRBD2 (5 bases). The CDR3 spans 16 residues. CDR1 and CDR2 from the germline V gene are SGHNT and YYREEE (reference sequence). Trimming took off 0 bases at V and 7 bases at J, with 16 bases between the two ends. The CDR3 DNA is TGTGCCAGCAGCTTGGGTGACGGACTCGGATTCGGGGAGCTGTTTTTT. Protein: CASSLGDGLGFGELFF.

This clone was seen a handful of times. V gene TRBV7-9 combines with J gene TRBJ2-7; D unresolved. The CDR3 has 14 residues. Per the germline V gene, CDR1 is SEHNR and CDR2 is FQNEAQ (reference sequence). Between the trimmed V and J ends, which lost 5 bases and 2 bases, there was a span of 13 bases. The CDR3 protein is CASSDPGLPYEQYF. Here the CDR3 DNA reads TGTGCCAGCAGCGACCCTGGGCTCCCCTACGAGCAGTACTTC. The entire variable domain, with the rest obtained from reference TRBV7-9 and TRBJ2-7, is as follows: DTGVSQNPRHKITKRGQNVTFRCDPISEHNRLYWYRQTLGQGPEFLTYFQNEAQLEKSRLLSDRFSAERPKGSFSTLEIQRTEQGDSAMYLCASSDPGLPYEQYFGPGTRLTVT.

This chain connects TRBV2 to TRBJ1-2; possible D gene TRBD1, 6 bases. Germline lookup yields CDR1 SNHLY and CDR2 FYNNEI. Deletions cut 2 bases from V and 7 bases from J, with 14 bases between. CDR3 length: 14 residues. Here the CDR3 reads CASSESQGLGGYTF. The CDR3 DNA is TGTGCCAGCAGTGAATCACAGGGCCTCGGTGGCTACACCTTC.

The V call is TRBV5-1, the J call TRBJ2-3; 14 bases fit TRBD2. This CDR3 is 15 amino acids long. CDR1 is SGHRS and CDR2 is YFSETQ in the germline V gene. The junction had 3 bases not matched to a gene; V was cut back by 6 bases and J by 3 bases. The CDR3: CASTTSGRGTDTQYF. CDR3 coding DNA: TGCGCCAGCACGACTAGCGGGAGGGGTACAGATACGCAGTATTTT.

The gene calls are TRBV10-1 and TRBJ2-5; D possibly corresponds to TRBD1 (6 bases). The CDR3 covers 15 residues. CDR1 WNHNN and CDR2 SYGVQD come from the germline V gene (reference sequence). V gave up 0 bases and J gave up 3 bases, with 11 bases separating them. The CDR3 spells CASSESSQGKETQYF. The CDR3 coding sequence is TGCGCCAGCAGTGAGTCGTCCCAGGGGAAAGAGACCCAGTACTTC.

This rearrangement joins TRBV19 to TRBJ2-7; the match to TRBD1 covers 7 bases. The V gene's germline CDR1 is LNHDA and CDR2 SQIVND (reference sequence). The CDR3 is made up of 14 amino acids. Trimming took 6 bases from V and 5 from J; bases not matched to a gene: 10. The CDR3 sequence: CASRGTVNSHEQYF. CDR3 nucleotides: TGTGCCAGTAGGGGGACAGTGAACAGCCACGAGCAGTACTTC.